This T cell receptor (beta chain) was captured in a study of T cell responses to AZD1222 COVID-19 vaccine. Study results and limitations: The donor group comprised mostly white British people and more females; the analysis possibly underestimated clonal diversity.

Only in-frame clones appear in the TCRdb table, and some are missing; sequencing was by immunoSEQ multiplex PCR. This sample has roughly 80,000 clones, with roughly 89% found just once. Concerning this clone itself: Its antigen is not known.

Pooling of second doses given at about 4 or about 12 weeks was done. This clonotype originated in an adult who received the AZD1222 COVID-19 vaccine. Sequenced here: peripheral blood, sampled 28 days after the second AZD1222 dose.

The CDR3 loop reads CASSPDPKGEAFF. Written as DNA, the CDR3 is TGTGCCAGCAGCCCCGACCCGAAAGGTGAAGCTTTCTTT. The rearrangement links TRBV7-2 to TRBJ1-1; D unclear. Germline CDR1 reads SGHTA; CDR2 reads FQGNSA. V was cut by 5 bases and J by 7 bases, with 14 bases left in between. The CDR3 totals 13 residues.